This is a list of T cell receptor beta chains from one sample in a study of CD8+ T cells in alopecia areata. Sequenced by immunoSEQ multiplex PCR; TCRdb stores in-frame clones only, minus some. The repertoire holds 150,000 to 200,000 clones, with 67% as singletons. Sequenced here: CD8+ T cells sorted from blood, sampled at week 0. The source is a human donor with alopecia areata. CDR3s include the opening cysteine and the closing phenylalanine or tryptophan. The order of the fields is V gene, J gene, D gene, clone size, CDR3 DNA, CDR3 protein. The D gene is left open where the match is weak. Some rows mark clone size as missing; the rest say once, few, many or name a class of expanded clone.

v_gene: TRBV5-6
j_gene: TRBJ2-4
d_gene: NA
abundance: NA
CDR3nt: TGTGCCAGCAGCCGCGGAACGACCCCCTTAAACATTCAGTACTTC
CDR3aa: CASSRGTTPLNIQYF

v_gene: TRBV29-1
j_gene: TRBJ2-7
d_gene: NA
abundance: NA
CDR3nt: TGCAGCGTTATGGCAGGGCATTGGAACGAGCAGTACTTC
CDR3aa: CSVMAGHWNEQYF

v_gene: TRBV29-1
j_gene: TRBJ1-2
d_gene: NA
abundance: NA
CDR3nt: TGCAGCGTTGAAGCCCGGGGTGGTGGCTACACCTTC
CDR3aa: CSVEARGGGYTF

v_gene: TRBV29-1
j_gene: TRBJ1-1
d_gene: TRBD1
abundance: NA
CDR3nt: TGCAGCCCGGACAGGAGACTAAACACTGAAGCTTTCTTT
CDR3aa: CSPDRRLNTEAFF

v_gene: TRBV5-6
j_gene: TRBJ2-3
d_gene: TRBD1
abundance: few
CDR3nt: TGTGCCAGCAGCCAGCAGGGGGCAGATACGCAGTATTTT
CDR3aa: CASSQQGADTQYF

v_gene: TRBV19
j_gene: TRBJ1-1
d_gene: NA
abundance: NA
CDR3nt: TGTGCCAGTAGTCCCCGGACGAAAGGGGCGTTGAACACTGAAGCTTTCTTT
CDR3aa: CASSPRTKGALNTEAFF

v_gene: TRBV29-1
j_gene: TRBJ1-2
d_gene: NA
abundance: NA
CDR3nt: TGCAGCGTTTGGGACTTACAGGGTGACGACTATGGCTACACCTTC
CDR3aa: CSVWDLQGDDYGYTF

v_gene: TRBV4-1
j_gene: TRBJ2-1
d_gene: NA
abundance: NA
CDR3nt: TGCGCCAGCAGCCAAGATGGGGTGGGGGGGCGTGAGCAGTTCTTC
CDR3aa: CASSQDGVGGREQFF

v_gene: TRBV5-1
j_gene: TRBJ2-1
d_gene: TRBD2
abundance: few
CDR3nt: TGCGCCAGCAGCCGGGGAGGGGCGCGCAATGAGCAGTTCTTC
CDR3aa: CASSRGGARNEQFF

v_gene: TRBV29-1
j_gene: TRBJ1-1
d_gene: TRBD1
abundance: NA
CDR3nt: TGCAGCGCCGAGGACAGGGCGAACACTGAAGCTTTCTTT
CDR3aa: CSAEDRANTEAFF

v_gene: TRBV7-2
j_gene: TRBJ2-1
d_gene: TRBD2
abundance: NA
CDR3nt: TGTGCCAGCAGTCGACGACTAGCGGAATACAATGAGCAGTTCTTC
CDR3aa: CASSRRLAEYNEQFF

v_gene: TRBV5-1
j_gene: TRBJ1-1
d_gene: NA
abundance: NA
CDR3nt: TGCGCCAGCAGCTTGGGTGGGGGGTACACTGAAGCTTTCTTT
CDR3aa: CASSLGGGYTEAFF

v_gene: TRBV9
j_gene: TRBJ1-3
d_gene: NA
abundance: once
CDR3nt: TGTGCCAGCAGTTTACGGGGAGGTACTGGAAACACCATATATTTT
CDR3aa: CASSLRGGTGNTIYF

v_gene: TRBV30
j_gene: TRBJ1-3
d_gene: NA
abundance: NA
CDR3nt: TGTGCCTGGAGTAAGGGCAGCTCTGGAAACACCATATATTTT
CDR3aa: CAWSKGSSGNTIYF

v_gene: TRBV7-6
j_gene: TRBJ2-5
d_gene: NA
abundance: few
CDR3nt: TGTGCCAGCAGCCGATATGAGCGGCAAGAGACCCAGTACTTC
CDR3aa: CASSRYERQETQYF

v_gene: TRBV2
j_gene: TRBJ1-5
d_gene: NA
abundance: once
CDR3nt: TGTGCCAGCAGGTCCAGGGACCGCAATCAGCCCCAGCATTTT
CDR3aa: CASRSRDRNQPQHF

v_gene: TRBV6-6
j_gene: TRBJ1-1
d_gene: NA
abundance: few
CDR3nt: TGTGCCAGCAGCAGGGCAGAAAACACTGAAGCTTTCTTT
CDR3aa: CASSRAENTEAFF

v_gene: TRBV6-5
j_gene: TRBJ2-5
d_gene: TRBD1
abundance: NA
CDR3nt: TGTGCCAGCAAATTGGGACAGGGGGCTTGGAAGACCCAGTACTTC
CDR3aa: CASKLGQGAWKTQYF

v_gene: TRBV7-9
j_gene: TRBJ2-3
d_gene: NA
abundance: NA
CDR3nt: TGTGCCAGCAGCTCGGACGGACTTTTTGAGTATTTT
CDR3aa: CASSSDGLFEYF

v_gene: TRBV5-6
j_gene: TRBJ2-7
d_gene: TRBD1
abundance: NA
CDR3nt: TGTGCCAGCAGCTGGGGACAGCTTGGCTACGAGCAGTACTTC
CDR3aa: CASSWGQLGYEQYF

v_gene: TRBV6-6
j_gene: TRBJ2-3
d_gene: NA
abundance: NA
CDR3nt: TGTGCCAGCAGGGGCACGGGAGCGGATACGCAGTATTTT
CDR3aa: CASRGTGADTQYF

v_gene: TRBV13
j_gene: TRBJ2-5
d_gene: NA
abundance: NA
CDR3nt: TGTGCCAGCAGCTTAGGCCTGCGGACGGGAACCCAGTACTTC
CDR3aa: CASSLGLRTGTQYF

v_gene: TRBV30
j_gene: TRBJ1-1
d_gene: NA
abundance: few
CDR3nt: TGTGCCTGGAAACTGGACACTGAAGCTTTCTTT
CDR3aa: CAWKLDTEAFF

v_gene: TRBV27
j_gene: TRBJ1-5
d_gene: NA
abundance: NA
CDR3nt: TGTGCCAGCAGTTTATCCGACAGTGATCAGCCCCAGCATTTT
CDR3aa: CASSLSDSDQPQHF

v_gene: TRBV9
j_gene: TRBJ2-3
d_gene: NA
abundance: few
CDR3nt: TGTGCCAGCAGCCACACACACCTTAGGCCTCTCACAGATACGCAGTATTTT
CDR3aa: CASSHTHLRPLTDTQYF

v_gene: TRBV9
j_gene: TRBJ1-2
d_gene: TRBD1
abundance: NA
CDR3nt: TGTGCCAGCAGCGTCTCCGGGACAGGAGGGTTC
CDR3aa: CASSVSGTGGF

v_gene: TRBV9
j_gene: TRBJ1-1
d_gene: NA
abundance: few
CDR3nt: TGTGCCAGCAGCGTAGACGTGAACACTGAAGCTTTCTTT
CDR3aa: CASSVDVNTEAFF

v_gene: TRBV9
j_gene: TRBJ1-2
d_gene: NA
abundance: NA
CDR3nt: TGTGCCAGCAGCGTAGGGTCAGGAGCTAACTATGGCTACACCTTC
CDR3aa: CASSVGSGANYGYTF

v_gene: TRBV30
j_gene: TRBJ2-1
d_gene: NA
abundance: NA
CDR3nt: TGTGCCTGGAGTAGTACTTACCGCAATGAGCAGTTCTTC
CDR3aa: CAWSSTYRNEQFF

v_gene: TRBV2
j_gene: TRBJ2-4
d_gene: NA
abundance: once
CDR3nt: TGTGCCACGGGGGGCCCTACGGAAAACATTCAGTACTTC
CDR3aa: CATGGPTENIQYF

v_gene: TRBV25-1
j_gene: TRBJ2-7
d_gene: NA
abundance: NA
CDR3nt: TGTGCCAGCAGTGAGTGGTACGAGCAGTACTTC
CDR3aa: CASSEWYEQYF

v_gene: TRBV27
j_gene: TRBJ1-2
d_gene: NA
abundance: NA
CDR3nt: TGTGCCAGCAGTTTAGACGGACTAGGGTATGGCTACACCTTC
CDR3aa: CASSLDGLGYGYTF

v_gene: TRBV5-6
j_gene: TRBJ2-7
d_gene: NA
abundance: once
CDR3nt: TGTGCCAGCAGCTTGGGGCGCGGTGAGCAGTACTTC
CDR3aa: CASSLGRGEQYF

v_gene: TRBV2
j_gene: TRBJ2-3
d_gene: NA
abundance: few
CDR3nt: TGTGCCATCACGCCCCCGGGACGACCCACAGATACGCAGTATTTT
CDR3aa: CAITPPGRPTDTQYF

v_gene: TRBV27
j_gene: TRBJ2-7
d_gene: NA
abundance: NA
CDR3nt: TGTGCCAGCAGTTTATCGATGACTAGTCTCGAGCAGTACTTC
CDR3aa: CASSLSMTSLEQYF

v_gene: TRBV7-2
j_gene: TRBJ1-1
d_gene: NA
abundance: few
CDR3nt: TGTGCCAGCAGCTTAATGCCGGATGAAGCTTTCTTT
CDR3aa: CASSLMPDEAFF

v_gene: TRBV7-2
j_gene: TRBJ1-1
d_gene: NA
abundance: NA
CDR3nt: TGTGCCAGCAGCCCCGGGGCGGGAACTGAAGCTTTCTTT
CDR3aa: CASSPGAGTEAFF

v_gene: TRBV18
j_gene: TRBJ1-2
d_gene: NA
abundance: NA
CDR3nt: TGTGCCAGCTCACCCGTCCCGCCCCTTGACAGGAACGGACTCTATGGCTACACCTTC
CDR3aa: CASSPVPPLDRNGLYGYTF

v_gene: TRBV6-5
j_gene: TRBJ1-4
d_gene: NA
abundance: NA
CDR3nt: TGTGCCAGCAAATGGGGTGGAGGTGAAAAACTGTTTTTT
CDR3aa: CASKWGGGEKLFF

v_gene: TRBV5-6
j_gene: TRBJ2-5
d_gene: NA
abundance: NA
CDR3nt: TGTGCCAGCAGCTCCACAGATACCAGGGAGACCCAGTACTTC
CDR3aa: CASSSTDTRETQYF

v_gene: TRBV5-1
j_gene: TRBJ1-2
d_gene: NA
abundance: NA
CDR3nt: TGCGCCAGCAGCATACACAGGGAAGATGGCTACACCTTC
CDR3aa: CASSIHREDGYTF

v_gene: TRBV4-1
j_gene: TRBJ1-6
d_gene: NA
abundance: NA
CDR3nt: TGCGCCAGCAGCCAAGATAGGGGCAGGGGTGGTTCACCCCTCCACTTT
CDR3aa: CASSQDRGRGGSPLHF

v_gene: TRBV7-9
j_gene: TRBJ2-5
d_gene: TRBD1
abundance: NA
CDR3nt: TGTGCCAGCAGCCACAGGGACAGGGAAAAGGAGACCCAGTACTTC
CDR3aa: CASSHRDREKETQYF

v_gene: TRBV5-6
j_gene: TRBJ1-6
d_gene: NA
abundance: NA
CDR3nt: TGTGCCAGCAGCTTGGGGACAGCCATACACCCACCTAATTCACCCCTCCACTTT
CDR3aa: CASSLGTAIHPPNSPLHF

v_gene: TRBV21-1
j_gene: TRBJ2-5
d_gene: NA
abundance: NA
CDR3nt: TGTGCCAGCAGCAAAGGGCCGGGCGATGGACAAGAGACCCAGTACTTC
CDR3aa: CASSKGPGDGQETQYF

v_gene: TRBV27
j_gene: TRBJ2-7
d_gene: TRBD2
abundance: NA
CDR3nt: TGTGCCAGCAGTCTGTCTAGCGGGGGGGCATACGAGCAGTACTTC
CDR3aa: CASSLSSGGAYEQYF

v_gene: TRBV18
j_gene: TRBJ2-3
d_gene: NA
abundance: NA
CDR3nt: TGTGCCAGCTCACCAGAGGACAGAATCAGCACAGATACGCAGTATTTT
CDR3aa: CASSPEDRISTDTQYF

v_gene: TRBV14
j_gene: TRBJ1-3
d_gene: NA
abundance: NA
CDR3nt: TGTGCCAGCGGGTCGAACACCATATATTTT
CDR3aa: CASGSNTIYF

v_gene: TRBV6-5
j_gene: TRBJ1-1
d_gene: NA
abundance: NA
CDR3nt: TGTGCCAGCAGTTACGGTGGCAGGGGATGGACTGAAGCTTTCTTT
CDR3aa: CASSYGGRGWTEAFF

v_gene: TRBV4-2
j_gene: TRBJ2-7
d_gene: NA
abundance: NA
CDR3nt: TGTGCCAGCAGCCACGCCGGGAACGACTACGAGCAGTACTTC
CDR3aa: CASSHAGNDYEQYF